This is a list of T cell receptor beta chains from one sample in a study of T cell repertoires in cytomegalovirus infection. TCRdb re-analysed the reads in MiXCR, keeping a single row per CDR3 protein. The sample records about 490,000 distinct CDR3 sequences, approximately 26% being singletons. Sequenced material: PBMCs. These TCRs come from a human donor in good health (CMV status not recorded). Some clones in this sample may be carry-over from other donors' samples. CDR3s include the opening cysteine and the closing phenylalanine or tryptophan. D genes are given only for firm matches. For some rows the clone size is stated as once, few or many, or as a class when expanded; others skip it.

v_call: TRBV4-1; d_call: -; clone_size: many; j_call: TRBJ2-6; cdr3_aa: CASSQVRARESVGSGANVLTF; cdr3_nt: TGCGCCAGCAGCCAAGTCCGCGCCAGGGAATCTGTAGGCTCTGGGGCCAACGTCCTGACTTTC
v_call: TRBV29-1; d_call: -; clone_size: few; j_call: TRBJ1-5; cdr3_aa: CSVPSVRPSVSTLQPQHF; cdr3_nt: TGCAGCGTGCCATCTGTGCGCCCTTCAGTCAGCACCCTACAGCCCCAGCATTTT
v_call: TRBV6-6; d_call: -; clone_size: -; j_call: TRBJ2-1; cdr3_aa: CASRDVSLLRFF; cdr3_nt: TGTGCCAGTCGAGACGTCAGTCTTTTGCGGTTCTTC
v_call: TRBV29-1; d_call: -; clone_size: -; j_call: TRBJ2-7; cdr3_aa: CSVEDPRADSSYEQYF; cdr3_nt: TGCAGCGTTGAAGACCCAAGGGCAGACAGCTCCTACGAGCAGTACTTC
v_call: TRBV6-5; d_call: -; clone_size: -; j_call: TRBJ2-3; cdr3_aa: CASSYLGVQPDTQYF; cdr3_nt: TGTGCCAGCAGTTACCTGGGGGTTCAGCCAGATACGCAGTATTTT
v_call: TRBV6-1; d_call: -; clone_size: -; j_call: TRBJ2-7; cdr3_aa: CASSTSPPGNEQYF; cdr3_nt: TGTGCCAGCAGTACCTCCCCGCCAGGGAACGAGCAGTACTTC
v_call: TRBV4-2; d_call: TRBD2; clone_size: few; j_call: TRBJ2-3; cdr3_aa: CASSQGSGGTDTQYF; cdr3_nt: TGTGCCAGCAGCCAAGGGAGCGGGGGCACAGATACGCAGTATTTT
v_call: TRBV6-1; d_call: -; clone_size: many; j_call: TRBJ2-7; cdr3_aa: CASSEQGVIYFYEQYF; cdr3_nt: TGTGCCAGCAGTGAACAAGGAGTTATTTATTTCTACGAGCAGTACTTC
v_call: TRBV10-3; d_call: TRBD1; clone_size: -; j_call: TRBJ1-1; cdr3_aa: CAISHPGQGSYDQNTEAFF; cdr3_nt: TGTGCCATCAGCCACCCGGGACAGGGGTCCTACGACCAGAACACTGAAGCTTTCTTT
v_call: TRBV7-2; d_call: TRBD2; clone_size: -; j_call: TRBJ2-7; cdr3_aa: CASSPDVAGVPYEQYF; cdr3_nt: TGTGCCAGCAGCCCGGACGTAGCGGGGGTTCCCTACGAGCAGTACTTC
v_call: TRBV7-2; d_call: TRBD1; clone_size: many; j_call: TRBJ2-3; cdr3_aa: CASSFDRGPGDTQYF; cdr3_nt: TGTGCCAGCAGCTTTGACAGGGGGCCGGGAGATACGCAGTATTTT
v_call: TRBV23-1; d_call: -; clone_size: few; j_call: TRBJ2-6; cdr3_aa: CASSPNRTIDSGANVLTF; cdr3_nt: TGCGCCAGCAGTCCCAACCGGACGATCGACTCTGGGGCCAACGTCCTGACTTTC
v_call: TRBV7-7; d_call: -; clone_size: few; j_call: TRBJ2-7; cdr3_aa: CASSLGRGYEQYF; cdr3_nt: TGTGCCAGCAGCTTAGGGAGGGGCTACGAGCAGTACTTC
v_call: TRBV6-5; d_call: TRBD1; clone_size: -; j_call: TRBJ2-1; cdr3_aa: CASSYSVWDRGYNEQFF; cdr3_nt: TGTGCCAGCAGTTACTCGGTCTGGGACAGGGGCTACAATGAGCAGTTCTTC
v_call: TRBV5-4; d_call: -; clone_size: -; j_call: TRBJ2-3; cdr3_aa: CASSLEARGGADTQYF; cdr3_nt: TGTGCCAGCAGCTTGGAAGCCAGGGGCGGGGCAGATACGCAGTATTTT
v_call: TRBV7-7; d_call: -; clone_size: few; j_call: TRBJ2-1; cdr3_aa: CASSPDSYSYNEQFF; cdr3_nt: TGTGCCAGCAGCCCGGACTCGTACTCCTACAATGAGCAGTTCTTC
v_call: TRBV27; d_call: -; clone_size: many; j_call: TRBJ1-1; cdr3_aa: CASSLWMDTEAFF; cdr3_nt: TGTGCCAGCAGTTTGTGGATGGACACTGAAGCTTTCTTT